This passage covers 16 T cell receptor beta chains from one sample sequenced in a study of molecular identifiers for immune sequencing clone quantification. TCRdb re-analysed the PCR reads in MiXCR, keeping a single row per CDR3 protein. This sample has nearly 55,000 distinct CDR3 sequences, with approximately 40% found just once. The sample comprised naive CD8+ T cells from blood, with Jurkat cell RNA spiked in. Subset here: FACS-sorted CD8+CD4-CCR7+CD45RA+ naive T cells. The receptors were gathered from a human donor in good health. Some libraries in this study had Jurkat cell RNA spiked in.

This clonotype was recorded at least ten times. The chain combines TRBV28 with TRBJ2-7; no definite D call. The ends were cut back, 3 bases at V and 0 bases at J, with 9 bases in the middle. Germline V CDR1 and CDR2: MDHEN, SYDVKM. This CDR3 spans 14 amino acids. CDR3 DNA: TGTGCCAGCAGTTTTGGGCCCAGCTCCTACGAGCAGTACTTC. Protein sequence: CASSFGPSSYEQYF.

This clonotype appeared a single time. Since no conserved phenylalanine or tryptophan closes the CDR3, a read error is the likely cause. The chain joins TRBV4-2 to TRBJ1-1, with unresolved D. The CDR3 extends over 12 amino acids. The germline V and J ends were trimmed by 4 bases and 7 bases, with 10 bases remaining between them. The germline V gene has CDR1 LGHNA and CDR2 YNFKEQ. The CDR3 spells CASSPQADEAFL. The CDR3 DNA reads TGTGCCAGCAGCCCCCAAGCGGATGAAGCTTTCTTA.

A remark on this clonotype: This may come from a read error, since a much larger clone is one base off. V gene TRBV6-5 combines with J gene TRBJ2-7; 10 bases line up with TRBD2. The ends lost 8 bases at V and 6 bases at J; junction bases unmatched: 10. There are 14 residues in the CDR3. Looked up from germline, CDR1 is MNHEY and CDR2 is SVGAGI. CDR3: CASCFTGTSAEQYF. CDR3 DNA: TGTGCCAGCTGTTTCACCGGGACTAGCGCCGAGCAGTACTTC.

The chain employs TRBV11-3 and TRBJ2-3, with D perhaps matching TRBD2 (5 bases). The CDR3 runs to 12 residues. Trimming took off 8 bases at V and 3 bases at J, with 9 bases between the two ends. The germline CDR1 and CDR2 sequences are SGHNT and YENEEA. The CDR3 DNA follows: TGTGCCAGCTCCGAGGGTACAGATACGCAGTATTTT. Translated: CASSEGTDTQYF.

The chain employs TRBV6-5 and TRBJ2-2; D is perhaps TRBD1 (5 bases). The CDR3 is made up of 15 amino acids. Trimming left V 0 bases short and J 6 bases short, with 11 bases between. The germline V gene has CDR1 MNHEY and CDR2 SVGAGI. Written as DNA, the CDR3 is TGTGCCAGCAGTTACTCGATTCAGGGCGCCGGGGAGCTGTTTTTT. This translates into CASSYSIQGAGELFF.

This clonotype was recorded at least ten times. This chain connects TRBV29-1 to TRBJ1-1; D call uncertain. V was trimmed by 4 bases and J by 1 base, leaving 4 bases between them. Germline V gene sequence: CDR1 SQVTM, CDR2 ANQGSEA. CDR3 length: 11 amino acids. The CDR3 reads CSVVANTEAFF. The CDR3 DNA sequence: TGCAGCGTTGTGGCGAACACTGAAGCTTTCTTT.

This clonotype was seen repeatedly, ten times or more. The V call is TRBV29-1, the J call TRBJ2-6, with 7 bases aligning to TRBD1. From germline, CDR1 is SQVTM and CDR2 ANQGSEA. The V gene end was trimmed by 4 bases and the J gene end by 1 base; junction bases not matched to a gene: 7. CDR3 length: 16 residues. The DNA of the CDR3 is TGCAGCGTTGCGGGACAGAACCCATCTGGGGCCAACGTCCTGACTTTC. It translates to CSVAGQNPSGANVLTF.

Turning to this clonotype: One end of the junction is discordant with germline, which a read error may explain. J is TRBJ2-7 and V is TRBV13, with TRBD1 as a possible D gene (5 bases). The CDR3 totals 15 residues. Germline V CDR1 and CDR2: PRHDT, FYEKMQ (reference sequence). CDR3 protein: CASSTRSRGAYEQNF. CDR3 in DNA: TGTGCCAGCAGCACACGTAGCCGTGGGGCCTACGAGCAGAACTTC.

This clonotype was seen only a few times. The CDR3 nucleotides read TGTGCCAGCAGAGGACAGGGAGGTCAGCCCCAGCATTTT. It codes for CASRGQGGQPQHF. V gene TRBV12-3 or TRBV12-4 combines with J gene TRBJ1-5; 8 nucleotides match TRBD1. There are 13 residues in the CDR3. V dropped 6 bases and J dropped 6; count of bases not matched to a gene: 4.

This clonotype was found a few times. This chain links TRBV20-1 with TRBJ2-1; a possible D gene is TRBD2 (5 bases). Germline V gene data show CDR1 as DFQATT and CDR2 as SNEGSKA (reference sequence). The CDR3 contains 13 residues. V lost 5 bases and J 3 bases, leaving 11 bases between the germline ends. CDR3 DNA sequence: TGCAGTGCTGACGTCGGGGACTACAATGAGCAGTTCTTC. Its translation is CSADVGDYNEQFF.

The chain joins TRBV6-2 or TRBV6-3 to TRBJ2-6; the match to TRBD2 covers 10 bases. Germline values: CDR1 MNHEY, CDR2 SVGEGT. The CDR3 has 19 amino acids. J lost 0 bases, V lost 5 bases, and 10 bases had no gene match. The CDR3 loop reads CASSKYEAGGPSGANVLTF. The CDR3 DNA sequence: TGTGCCAGCAGTAAATACGAAGCGGGAGGGCCCTCTGGGGCCAACGTCCTGACTTTC.

At least ten counts were recorded for this clonotype. The CDR3 nucleotides read TGTGCCGGCCTAGGATCCTCTAGCACAGATACGCAGTATTTT. Its translation: CAGLGSSSTDTQYF. The V gene is TRBV2, the J gene TRBJ2-3; D is unclear. The CDR3 contains 14 residues. Deletions cut 11 bases from V and 0 bases from J, with 15 bases between. From germline, CDR1 is SNHLY and CDR2 FYNNEI.

The chain has TRBV19 and TRBJ2-2; the D is unclear. The V end was cut by 9 bases, the J end by 3 bases, with 17 bases between. The CDR3 has 15 residues. Per the germline V gene, CDR1 is LNHDA and CDR2 is SQIVND (reference sequence). CDR3: CASKDGLGYTGELFF. Written as DNA, the CDR3 is TGTGCCAGCAAAGATGGGCTCGGATACACCGGGGAGCTGTTTTTT.

CDR3 bases: TGTGCCAGCAGCATAACAGGGGATAATCAGCCCCAGCATTTT. Its translation is CASSITGDNQPQHF. The chain links TRBV13 to TRBJ1-5, with TRBD1 matching over 7 bases. With 5 bases clipped from V and 4 bases from J, the junction kept 5 bases outside the gene matches. CDR1 is PRHDT and CDR2 is FYEKMQ in the germline V gene (reference sequence). The CDR3 covers 14 residues.

This clonotype came up a few times. This chain links TRBV7-9 with TRBJ2-1; a weak D match, TRBD2 (6 bases). The V end was cut by 2 bases, the J end by 9 bases, with 8 bases between. This CDR3 region has 12 residues. CDR1 SEHNR and CDR2 FQNEAQ come from the germline V gene (reference sequence). In DNA, the CDR3 is TGTGCCAGCAGCTTACCGGGGGTTGAGCAGTTCTTC. Amino acids: CASSLPGVEQFF.

This clonotype has a count of ten or more. The chain couples TRBV5-4 to TRBJ1-2; 9 bases match TRBD1. V shed 8 bases, J shed 2 bases, and the junction held 7 bases outside the gene matches. The CDR3 has 14 amino acids. Germline V lookup: CDR1 SGHNT, CDR2 YYREEE (reference sequence). CDR3: CASTTGGANYGYTF. The CDR3 DNA follows: TGTGCCAGTACAACAGGGGGCGCCAACTATGGCTACACCTTC.